This T cell receptor (beta chain) is drawn from a study of cytomegalovirus exposure and HLA in healthy donors. Study in general: Early released data had tens of millions of unique TCRs, all coming from HLA-typed donors. Study conclusions and caveats: The authors excluded some V segments, including TRBV6-2 and TRBV6-3, as indistinguishable. A later analysis showed that HLA-associated TCR beta chains had undergone more clonal expansion than equally common others. Presence/absence analyses took donor sequencing depth as roughly uniform.

In this sample, this clone turned up many times. The antigen remains unidentified. Researchers ran the PCR with 60 Vbeta and 13 Jbeta primers. Produced via immunoSEQ multiplex PCR; TCRdb's table is partial and in-frame only. Of roughly 150,000 clones detected, approximately 80% appear once; the ten largest clones hold approximately 5.6%. The CDR3 contains 16 residues. Germline V gene data show CDR1 as SGHTA and CDR2 as FQGNSA. Germline trimming cut 5 bases from V and 4 bases from J; bases unmatched to any gene: 10. The sequencing sample was made of PBMCs. V usage is TRBV7-2 and J usage is TRBJ2-5, with TRBD1 identical over 10 bases. The source of this sequence is a woman in her thirties or forties in good health and CMV-seropositive. The CDR3 DNA reads TGTGCCAGCAGCCCTTTCGGGACAGGGGCCACAGAGACCCAGTACTTC. Translated, it gives CASSPFGTGATETQYF.